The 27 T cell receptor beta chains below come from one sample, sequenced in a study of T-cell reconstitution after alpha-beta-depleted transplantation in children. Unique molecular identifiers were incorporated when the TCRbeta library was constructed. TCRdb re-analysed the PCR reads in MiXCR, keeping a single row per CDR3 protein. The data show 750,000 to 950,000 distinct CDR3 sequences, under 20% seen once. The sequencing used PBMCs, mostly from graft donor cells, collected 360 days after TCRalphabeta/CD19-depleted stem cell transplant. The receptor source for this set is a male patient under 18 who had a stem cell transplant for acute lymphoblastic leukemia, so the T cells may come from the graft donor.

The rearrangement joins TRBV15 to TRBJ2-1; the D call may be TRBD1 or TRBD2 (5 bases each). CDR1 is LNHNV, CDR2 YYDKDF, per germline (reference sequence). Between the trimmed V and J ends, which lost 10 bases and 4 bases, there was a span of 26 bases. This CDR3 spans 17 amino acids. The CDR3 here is CAIKIVSVFEGYNEQFF. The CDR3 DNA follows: TGTGCCATCAAAATAGTTAGCGTTTTTGAGGGGTACAATGAGCAGTTCTTC.

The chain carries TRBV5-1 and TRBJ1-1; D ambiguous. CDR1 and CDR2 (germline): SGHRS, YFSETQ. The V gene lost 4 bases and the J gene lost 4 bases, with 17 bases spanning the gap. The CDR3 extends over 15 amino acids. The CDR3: CASSPREAVSTEAFF. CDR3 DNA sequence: TGCGCCAGCAGCCCCCGGGAGGCTGTGAGCACTGAAGCTTTCTTT.

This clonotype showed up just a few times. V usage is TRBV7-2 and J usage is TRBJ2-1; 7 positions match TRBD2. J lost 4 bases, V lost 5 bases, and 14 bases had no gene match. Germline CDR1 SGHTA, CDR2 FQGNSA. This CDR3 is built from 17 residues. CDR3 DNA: TGTGCCAGCAGCGCGCCCCCTCTAGCGGTTATTTACAATGAGCAGTTCTTC. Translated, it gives CASSAPPLAVIYNEQFF.

The CDR3 here is CAISEQFDNEQFF. Written as DNA, the CDR3 is TGTGCCATCAGTGAGCAGTTTGACAATGAGCAGTTCTTC. The rearrangement links TRBV10-3 to TRBJ2-1, with D uncertain. Germline lookup yields CDR1 ENHRY and CDR2 SYGVKD. V lost 2 bases, J lost 5 bases, and 7 bases lay in between. The CDR3 is 13 residues long.

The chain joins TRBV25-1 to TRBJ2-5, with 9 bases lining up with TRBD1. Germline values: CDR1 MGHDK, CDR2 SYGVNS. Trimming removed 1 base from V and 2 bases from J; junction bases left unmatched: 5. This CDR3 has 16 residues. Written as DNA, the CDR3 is TGTGCCAGCAGTGAATTCGGGACAGGGTCACAAGAGACCCAGTACTTC. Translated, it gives CASSEFGTGSQETQYF.

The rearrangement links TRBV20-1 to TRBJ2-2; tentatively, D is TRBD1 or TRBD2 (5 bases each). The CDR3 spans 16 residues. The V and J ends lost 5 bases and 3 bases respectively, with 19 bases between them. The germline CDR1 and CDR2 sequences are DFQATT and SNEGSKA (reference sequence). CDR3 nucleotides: TGCAGTGCTGAGATGAGTTGGGGCGGGTACACCGGGGAGCTGTTTTTT. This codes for CSAEMSWGGYTGELFF.

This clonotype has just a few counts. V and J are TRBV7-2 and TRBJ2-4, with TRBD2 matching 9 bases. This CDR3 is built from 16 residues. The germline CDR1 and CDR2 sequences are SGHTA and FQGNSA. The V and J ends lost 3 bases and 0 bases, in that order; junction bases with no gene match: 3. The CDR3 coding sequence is TGTGCCAGCAGCTTGCTAGCGGGACAAGCCAAAAACATTCAGTACTTC. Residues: CASSLLAGQAKNIQYF.

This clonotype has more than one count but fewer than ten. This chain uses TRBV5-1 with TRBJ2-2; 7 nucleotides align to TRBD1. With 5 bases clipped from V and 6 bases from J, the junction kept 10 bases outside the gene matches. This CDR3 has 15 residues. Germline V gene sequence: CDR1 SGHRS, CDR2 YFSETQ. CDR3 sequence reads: CASRMRTGFSGELFF. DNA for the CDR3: TGCGCCAGCAGAATGAGGACAGGATTCTCCGGGGAGCTGTTTTTT.

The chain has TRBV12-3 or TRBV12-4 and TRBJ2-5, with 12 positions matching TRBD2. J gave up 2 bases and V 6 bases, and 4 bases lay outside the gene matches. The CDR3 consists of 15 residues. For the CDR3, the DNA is TGTGCCAGCAGACCAGGGACTAGCGGGCAAGAGACCCAGTACTTC. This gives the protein CASRPGTSGQETQYF.

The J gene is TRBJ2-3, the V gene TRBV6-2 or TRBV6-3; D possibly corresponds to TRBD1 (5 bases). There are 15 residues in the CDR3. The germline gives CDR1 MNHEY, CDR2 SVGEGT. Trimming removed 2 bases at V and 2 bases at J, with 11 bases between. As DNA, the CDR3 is TGTGCCAGCAGTTACACAGGAATCTCCACAGATACGCAGTATTTT. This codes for CASSYTGISTDTQYF.

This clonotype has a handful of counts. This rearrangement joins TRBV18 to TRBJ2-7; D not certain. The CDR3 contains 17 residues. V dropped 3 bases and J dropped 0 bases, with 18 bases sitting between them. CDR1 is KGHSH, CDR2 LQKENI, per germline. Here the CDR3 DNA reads TGTGCCAGCTCACCCCTATCTACGGTTTCTAGCTCCTACGAGCAGTACTTC. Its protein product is CASSPLSTVSSSYEQYF. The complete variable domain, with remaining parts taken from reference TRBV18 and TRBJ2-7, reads NAGVMQNPRHLVRRRGQEARLRCSPMKGHSHVYWYRQLPEEGLKFMVYLQKENIIDESGMPKERFSAEFPKEGPSILRIQQVVRGDSAAYFCASSPLSTVSSSYEQYFGPGTRLTVT.

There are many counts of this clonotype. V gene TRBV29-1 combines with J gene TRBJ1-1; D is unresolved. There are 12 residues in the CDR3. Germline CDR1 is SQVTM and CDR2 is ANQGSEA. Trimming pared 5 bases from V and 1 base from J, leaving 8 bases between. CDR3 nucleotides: TGCAGCGTTTCCCACACGAACACTGAAGCTTTCTTT. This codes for CSVSHTNTEAFF.

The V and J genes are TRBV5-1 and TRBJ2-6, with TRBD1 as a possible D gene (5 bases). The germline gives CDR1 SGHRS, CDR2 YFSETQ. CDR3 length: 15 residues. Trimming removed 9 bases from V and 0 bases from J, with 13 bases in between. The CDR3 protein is CATTGSLSGANVLTF. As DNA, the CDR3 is TGCGCCACCACAGGTAGCCTCTCTGGGGCCAACGTCCTGACTTTC.

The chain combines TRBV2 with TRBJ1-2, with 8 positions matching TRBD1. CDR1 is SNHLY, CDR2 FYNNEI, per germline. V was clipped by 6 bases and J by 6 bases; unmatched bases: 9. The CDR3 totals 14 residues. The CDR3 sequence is CASRRGQEGHGYTF. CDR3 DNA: TGTGCCAGCAGGAGGGGACAGGAAGGTCATGGCTACACCTTC.

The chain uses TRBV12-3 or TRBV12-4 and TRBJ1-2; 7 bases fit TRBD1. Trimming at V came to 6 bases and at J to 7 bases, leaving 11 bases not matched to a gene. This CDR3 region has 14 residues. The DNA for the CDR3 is TGTGCCAGCAGGCCTGGACAGGTAGACTCTGGCTACACCTTC. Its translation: CASRPGQVDSGYTF.

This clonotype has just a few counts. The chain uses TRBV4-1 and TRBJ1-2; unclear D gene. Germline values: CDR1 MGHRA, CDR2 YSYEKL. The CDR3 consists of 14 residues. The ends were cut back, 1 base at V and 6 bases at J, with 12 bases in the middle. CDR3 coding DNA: TGCGCCAGCAGCCAAGGGGCTATAGTGGATGGCTACACCTTC. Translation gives CASSQGAIVDGYTF.

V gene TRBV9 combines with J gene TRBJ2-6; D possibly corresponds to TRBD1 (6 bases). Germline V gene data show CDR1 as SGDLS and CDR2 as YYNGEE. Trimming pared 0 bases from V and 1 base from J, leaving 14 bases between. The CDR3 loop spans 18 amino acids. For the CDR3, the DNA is TGTGCCAGCAGCGTAGCTATGGACAGACCTTCTGGGGCCAACGTCCTGACTTTC. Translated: CASSVAMDRPSGANVLTF. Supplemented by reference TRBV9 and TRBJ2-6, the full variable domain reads DSGVTQTPKHLITATGQRVTLRCSPRSGDLSVYWYQQSLDQGLQFLIQYYNGEERAKGNILERFSAQQFPDLHSELNLSSLELGDSALYFCASSVAMDRPSGANVLTFGAGSRLTVL.

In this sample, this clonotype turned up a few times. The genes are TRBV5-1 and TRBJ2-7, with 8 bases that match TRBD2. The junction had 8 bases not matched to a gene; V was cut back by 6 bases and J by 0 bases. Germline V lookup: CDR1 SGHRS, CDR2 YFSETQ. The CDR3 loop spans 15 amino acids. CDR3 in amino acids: CASTYIAGSSYEQYF. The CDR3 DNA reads TGCGCCAGCACCTATATAGCGGGGAGCTCCTACGAGCAGTACTTC.

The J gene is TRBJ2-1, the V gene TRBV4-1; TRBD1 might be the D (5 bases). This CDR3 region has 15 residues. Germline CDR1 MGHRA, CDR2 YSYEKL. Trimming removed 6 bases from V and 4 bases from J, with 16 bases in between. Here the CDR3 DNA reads TGCGCCAGCAGATCCAGGGTTTTACAATACAATGAGCAGTTCTTC. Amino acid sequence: CASRSRVLQYNEQFF.

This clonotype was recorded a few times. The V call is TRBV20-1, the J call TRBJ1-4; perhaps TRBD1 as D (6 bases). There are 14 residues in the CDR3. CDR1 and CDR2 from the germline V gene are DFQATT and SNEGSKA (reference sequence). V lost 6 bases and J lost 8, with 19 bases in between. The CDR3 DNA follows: TGCAGTGCCCGGGGGGCAGGGTCGGGGGAAAAACTGTTTTTT. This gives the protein CSARGAGSGEKLFF.

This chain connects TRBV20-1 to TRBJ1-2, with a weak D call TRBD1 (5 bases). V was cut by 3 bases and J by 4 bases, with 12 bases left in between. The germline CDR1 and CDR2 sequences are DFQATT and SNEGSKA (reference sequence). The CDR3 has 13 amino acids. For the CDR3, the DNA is TGCAGTGCTAGGTCCAGGGTCCCCTATGGCTACACCTTC. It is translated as CSARSRVPYGYTF.

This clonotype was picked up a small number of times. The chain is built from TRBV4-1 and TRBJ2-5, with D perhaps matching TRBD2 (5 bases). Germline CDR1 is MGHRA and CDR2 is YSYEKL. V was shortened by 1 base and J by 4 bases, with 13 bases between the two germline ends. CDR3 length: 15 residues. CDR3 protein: CASSQVLVGRETQYF. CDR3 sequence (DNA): TGCGCCAGCAGCCAAGTACTTGTTGGGAGAGAGACCCAGTACTTC.

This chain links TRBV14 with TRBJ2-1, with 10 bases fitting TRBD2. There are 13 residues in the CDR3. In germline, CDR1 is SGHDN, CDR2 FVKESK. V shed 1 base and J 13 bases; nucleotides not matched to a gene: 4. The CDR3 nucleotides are TGTGCCAGCAGCCAAGTTAGCGGGAGGCCTCAGTTCTTC. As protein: CASSQVSGRPQFF.

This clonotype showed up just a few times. The CDR3 nucleotides are TGTGCCATCAGTTGGGGTTTAGGAGAGACCCAGTACTTC. Translating gives CAISWGLGETQYF. The rearrangement uses TRBV10-3 and TRBJ2-5; D gene uncertain. Germline V CDR1 and CDR2: ENHRY, SYGVKD. The CDR3 runs to 13 residues. Trimming took off 5 bases at V and 4 bases at J, with 11 bases between the two ends.

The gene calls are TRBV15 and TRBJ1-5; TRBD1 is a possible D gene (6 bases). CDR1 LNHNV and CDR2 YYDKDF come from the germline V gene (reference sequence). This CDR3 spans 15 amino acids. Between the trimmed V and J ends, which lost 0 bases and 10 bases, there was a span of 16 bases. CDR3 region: CATSRDNRELDPQHF. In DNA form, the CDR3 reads TGTGCCACCAGCAGAGATAACAGGGAGTTAGATCCCCAGCATTTT.

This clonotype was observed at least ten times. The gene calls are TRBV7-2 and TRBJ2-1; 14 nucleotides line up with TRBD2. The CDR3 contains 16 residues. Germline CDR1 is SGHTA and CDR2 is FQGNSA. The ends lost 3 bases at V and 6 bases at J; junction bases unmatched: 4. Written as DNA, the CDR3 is TGTGCCAGCAGCTTGGCGGGACTAGCGGGAGTCAATGAGCAGTTCTTC. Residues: CASSLAGLAGVNEQFF.

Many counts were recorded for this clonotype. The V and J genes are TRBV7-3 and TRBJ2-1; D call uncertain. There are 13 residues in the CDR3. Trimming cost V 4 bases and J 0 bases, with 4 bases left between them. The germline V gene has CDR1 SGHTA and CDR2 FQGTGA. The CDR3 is CASSSHSYNEQFF. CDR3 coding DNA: TGTGCCAGCAGCTCTCACTCCTACAATGAGCAGTTCTTC.